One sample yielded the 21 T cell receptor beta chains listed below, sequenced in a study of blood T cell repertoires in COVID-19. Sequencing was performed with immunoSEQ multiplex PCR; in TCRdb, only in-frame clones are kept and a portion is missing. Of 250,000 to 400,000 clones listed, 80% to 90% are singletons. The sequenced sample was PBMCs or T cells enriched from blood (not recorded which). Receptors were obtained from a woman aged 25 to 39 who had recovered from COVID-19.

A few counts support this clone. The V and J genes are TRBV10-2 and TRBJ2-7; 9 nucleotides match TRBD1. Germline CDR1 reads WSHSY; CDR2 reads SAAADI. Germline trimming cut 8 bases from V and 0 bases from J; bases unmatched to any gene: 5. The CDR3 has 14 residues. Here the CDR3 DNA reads TGCGCCAGCCAGACAGGGGGGAGCTCCTACGAGCAGTACTTC. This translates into CASQTGGSSYEQYF.

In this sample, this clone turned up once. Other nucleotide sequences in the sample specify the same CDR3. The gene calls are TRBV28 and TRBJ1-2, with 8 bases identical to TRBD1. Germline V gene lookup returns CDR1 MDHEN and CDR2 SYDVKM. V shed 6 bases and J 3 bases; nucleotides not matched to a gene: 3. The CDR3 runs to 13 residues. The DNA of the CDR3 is TGTGCCAGCAGATTACAGGGGGACTATGGCTACACCTTC. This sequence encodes CASRLQGDYGYTF.

The CDR3 sequence is CASSSRTGVPGDTEAFF. The CDR3 DNA is TGTGCCAGCAGCTCGAGGACAGGGGTACCTGGCGACACTGAAGCTTTCTTT. The gene calls are TRBV7-9 and TRBJ1-1, with 9 bases matching TRBD1. The CDR3 loop spans 17 amino acids. Germline V gives CDR1 SEHNR, CDR2 FQNEAQ (reference sequence). The V and J ends lost 4 bases and 3 bases, in that order; junction bases with no gene match: 12.

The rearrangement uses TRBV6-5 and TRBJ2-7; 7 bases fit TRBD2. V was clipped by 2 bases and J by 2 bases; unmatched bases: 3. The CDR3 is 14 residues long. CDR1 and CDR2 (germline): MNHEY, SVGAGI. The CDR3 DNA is TGTGCCAGCAGTTACAGGGGACTAACCTACGAGCAGTACTTC. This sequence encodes CASSYRGLTYEQYF.

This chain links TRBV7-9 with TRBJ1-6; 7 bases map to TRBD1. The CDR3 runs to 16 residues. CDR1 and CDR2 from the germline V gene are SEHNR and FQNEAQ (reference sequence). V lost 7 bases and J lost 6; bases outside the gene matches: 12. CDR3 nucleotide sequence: TGTGCCAGCACCCCACCCCCAGGGGGAATTAATTCACCCCTCCACTTT. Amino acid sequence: CASTPPPGGINSPLHF. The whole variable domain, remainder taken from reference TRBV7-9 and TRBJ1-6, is DTGVSQNPRHKITKRGQNVTFRCDPISEHNRLYWYRQTLGQGPEFLTYFQNEAQLEKSRLLSDRFSAERPKGSFSTLEIQRTEQGDSAMYLCASTPPPGGINSPLHFGNGTRLTVT.

The CDR3 sequence: CAWSTGVSYGYTF. In DNA form, the CDR3 reads TGTGCCTGGAGTACAGGGGTTTCGTATGGCTACACCTTC. The gene calls are TRBV30 and TRBJ1-2, with TRBD1 matching over 7 bases. The CDR3 length is 13 residues. The J segment lost 5 bases and the V segment lost 2 bases, leaving 5 bases of the junction unmatched. The germline V gene has CDR1 GTSNPN and CDR2 SVGIG (reference sequence).

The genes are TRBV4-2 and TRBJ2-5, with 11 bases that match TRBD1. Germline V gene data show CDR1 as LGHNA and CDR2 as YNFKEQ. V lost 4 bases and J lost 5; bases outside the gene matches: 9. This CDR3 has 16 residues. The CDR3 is CASSPPGQGAQETQYF. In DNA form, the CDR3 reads TGTGCCAGCAGCCCTCCCGGACAGGGGGCGCAGGAGACCCAGTACTTC.

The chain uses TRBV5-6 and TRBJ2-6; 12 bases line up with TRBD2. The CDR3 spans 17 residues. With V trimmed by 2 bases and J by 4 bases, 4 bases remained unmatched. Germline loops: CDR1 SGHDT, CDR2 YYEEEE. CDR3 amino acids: CASSFPSGGAGANVLTF. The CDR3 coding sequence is TGTGCCAGCAGCTTCCCTAGCGGGGGGGCAGGGGCCAACGTCCTGACTTTC.

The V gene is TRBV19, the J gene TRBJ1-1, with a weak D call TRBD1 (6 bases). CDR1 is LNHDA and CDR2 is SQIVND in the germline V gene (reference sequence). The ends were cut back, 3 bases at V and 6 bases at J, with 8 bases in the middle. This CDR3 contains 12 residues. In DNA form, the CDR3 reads TGTGCCAGTAGTATCAGGGGCTCTGAAGCTTTCTTT. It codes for CASSIRGSEAFF.

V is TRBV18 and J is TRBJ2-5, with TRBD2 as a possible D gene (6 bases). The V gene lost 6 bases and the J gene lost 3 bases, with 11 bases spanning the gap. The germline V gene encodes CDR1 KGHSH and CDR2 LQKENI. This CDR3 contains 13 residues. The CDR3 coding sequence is TGTGCCAGCTCCCTACTAGCAGAAGAGACCCAGTACTTC. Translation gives CASSLLAEETQYF.

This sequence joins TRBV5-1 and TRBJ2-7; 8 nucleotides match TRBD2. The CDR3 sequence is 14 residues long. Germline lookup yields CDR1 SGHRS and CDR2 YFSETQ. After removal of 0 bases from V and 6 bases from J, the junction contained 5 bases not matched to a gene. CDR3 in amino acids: CASSLEGLVGEQYF. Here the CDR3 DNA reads TGCGCCAGCAGCTTGGAGGGACTAGTAGGCGAGCAGTACTTC.

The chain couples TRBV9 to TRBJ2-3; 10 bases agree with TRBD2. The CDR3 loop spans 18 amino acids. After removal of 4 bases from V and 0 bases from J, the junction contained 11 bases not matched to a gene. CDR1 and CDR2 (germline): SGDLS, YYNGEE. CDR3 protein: CASSPRTRTSGSTDTQYF. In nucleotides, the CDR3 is TGTGCCAGCAGCCCCAGGACCCGGACTAGCGGTAGCACAGATACGCAGTATTTT.

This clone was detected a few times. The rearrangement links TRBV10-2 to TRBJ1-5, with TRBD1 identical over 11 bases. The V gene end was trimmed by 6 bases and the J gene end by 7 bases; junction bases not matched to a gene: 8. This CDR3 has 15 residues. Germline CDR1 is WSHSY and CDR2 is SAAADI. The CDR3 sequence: CASRAGTGGDQPQHF. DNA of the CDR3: TGCGCCAGCAGAGCCGGGACAGGGGGAGACCAGCCCCAGCATTTT.

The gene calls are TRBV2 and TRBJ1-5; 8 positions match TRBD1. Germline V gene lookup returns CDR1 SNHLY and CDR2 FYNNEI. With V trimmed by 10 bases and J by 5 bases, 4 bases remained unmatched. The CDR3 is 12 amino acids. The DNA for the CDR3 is TGTGCCACTGGGACAGGCGATCAGCCCCAGCATTTT. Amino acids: CATGTGDQPQHF. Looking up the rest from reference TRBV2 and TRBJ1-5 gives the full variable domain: EPEVTQTPSHQVTQMGQEVILRCVPISNHLYFYWYRQILGQKVEFLVSFYNNEISEKSEIFDDQFSVERPDGSNFTLKIRSTKLEDSAMYFCATGTGDQPQHFGDGTRLSIL.

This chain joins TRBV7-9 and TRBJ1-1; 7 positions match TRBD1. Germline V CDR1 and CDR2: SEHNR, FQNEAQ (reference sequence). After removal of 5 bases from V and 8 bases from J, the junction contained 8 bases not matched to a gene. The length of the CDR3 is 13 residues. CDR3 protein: CASSPPGQTEAFF. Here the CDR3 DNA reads TGTGCCAGCAGCCCTCCGGGACAGACAGAAGCTTTCTTT.

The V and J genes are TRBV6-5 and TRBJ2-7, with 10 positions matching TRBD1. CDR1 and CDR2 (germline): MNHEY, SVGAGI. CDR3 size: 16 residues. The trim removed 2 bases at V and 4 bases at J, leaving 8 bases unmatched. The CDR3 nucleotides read TGTGCCAGCAGTTACGGGGTCGGGGACAGGGGTTACGAGCAGTACTTC. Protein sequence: CASSYGVGDRGYEQYF.

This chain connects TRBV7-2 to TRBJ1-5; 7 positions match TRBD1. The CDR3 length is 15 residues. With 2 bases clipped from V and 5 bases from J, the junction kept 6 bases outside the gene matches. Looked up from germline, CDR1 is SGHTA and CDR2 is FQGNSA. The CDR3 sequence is CASSLRITGDQPQHF. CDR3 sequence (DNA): TGTGCCAGCAGCTTAAGGATAACAGGGGATCAGCCCCAGCATTTT. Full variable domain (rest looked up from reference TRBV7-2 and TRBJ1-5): GAGVSQSPSNKVTEKGKDVELRCDPISGHTALYWYRQSLGQGLEFLIYFQGNSAPDKSGLPSDRFSAERTGGSVSTLTIQRTQQEDSAVYLCASSLRITGDQPQHFGDGTRLSIL.

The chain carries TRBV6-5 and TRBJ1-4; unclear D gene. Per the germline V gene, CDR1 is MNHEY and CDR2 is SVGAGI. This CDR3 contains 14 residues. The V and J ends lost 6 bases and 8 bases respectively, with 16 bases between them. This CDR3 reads CASREGSQWEKLFF. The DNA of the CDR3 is TGTGCCAGCAGGGAGGGAAGCCAATGGGAAAAACTGTTTTTT.

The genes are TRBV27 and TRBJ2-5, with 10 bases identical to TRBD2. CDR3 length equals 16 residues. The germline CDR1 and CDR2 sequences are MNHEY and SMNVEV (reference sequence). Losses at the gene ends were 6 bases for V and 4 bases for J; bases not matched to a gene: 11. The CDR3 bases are TGTGCCAGCAGGCCGGGGGCTAGCGGGGGACCAGAGACCCAGTACTTC. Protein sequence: CASRPGASGGPETQYF.

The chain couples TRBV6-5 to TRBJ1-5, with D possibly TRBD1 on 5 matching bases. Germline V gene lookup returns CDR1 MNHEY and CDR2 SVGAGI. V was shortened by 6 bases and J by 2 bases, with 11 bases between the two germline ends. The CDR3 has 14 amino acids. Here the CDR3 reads CASRQGMGNQPQHF. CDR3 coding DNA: TGTGCCAGCAGGCAGGGAATGGGCAATCAGCCCCAGCATTTT.

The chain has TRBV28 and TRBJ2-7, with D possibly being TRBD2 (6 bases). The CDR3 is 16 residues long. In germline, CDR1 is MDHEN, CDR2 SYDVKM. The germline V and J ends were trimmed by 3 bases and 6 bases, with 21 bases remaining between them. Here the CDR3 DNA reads TGTGCCAGCAGTTTTCACAGGACCGGGACTCAGGGCGAGCAGTACTTC. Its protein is CASSFHRTGTQGEQYF.